The 13 T cell receptor beta chains given below trace back to one sample, sequenced in a study of Ad26.COV2.S vaccination and SARS-CoV-2 variants. Clones were read by immunoSEQ multiplex PCR, and TCRdb kept only the in-frame ones, dropping some. The sample shows 350,000 to 500,000 clones, about nine tenths of them seen only once. Treatment given: around 19 received Ad26.COV2.S at low or high dose, single or two shots; 5 received placebo; per-sample allocation not given. Following the first vaccine or placebo injection, samples were taken on day 63. The material was peripheral blood, obtained in a trial of Ad26.COV2.S vaccine versus placebo. Receptor source: a person aged 18-65 years who received the Ad26.COV2.S COVID-19 vaccine or a placebo.

This clone was counted once. The V gene is TRBV18, the J gene TRBJ2-2; D gene uncertain. The germline V and J ends were trimmed by 2 bases and 3 bases, with 13 bases remaining between them. There are 16 residues in the CDR3. The germline V gene encodes CDR1 KGHSH and CDR2 LQKENI. The CDR3 nucleotides are TGTGCCAGCTCACCAATGAGAAGGGCAGACACCGGGGAGCTGTTTTTT. Translation gives CASSPMRRADTGELFF.

The chain carries TRBV29-1 and TRBJ1-2; D is perhaps TRBD1 (6 bases). V was shortened by 4 bases and J by 6 bases, with 15 bases between the two germline ends. The length of the CDR3 is 13 residues. CDR1 is SQVTM, CDR2 ANQGSEA, per germline. This CDR3 is CSVVGSGEDGYTF. CDR3 coding DNA: TGCAGCGTTGTAGGCTCAGGGGAGGATGGCTACACCTTC.

Only one count was recorded for this clone. The chain joins TRBV18 to TRBJ2-3; D is perhaps TRBD1 (5 bases). Per the germline V gene, CDR1 is KGHSH and CDR2 is LQKENI. The ends were cut back, 3 bases at V and 5 bases at J, with 12 bases in the middle. The CDR3 consists of 14 residues. The CDR3 sequence: CASSPARAIDTQYF. In nucleotides, the CDR3 is TGTGCCAGCTCACCGGCCAGGGCTATAGATACGCAGTATTTT.

The rearrangement links TRBV19 to TRBJ1-5, with D unresolved. The CDR3 has 15 residues. Trimming took 4 bases from V and 0 from J, leaving 10 bases between them. Germline CDR1 is LNHDA and CDR2 is SQIVND (reference sequence). As DNA, the CDR3 is TGTGCCAGTAGTAGGTTCTCCTCTAGCAATCAGCCCCAGCATTTT. Its protein product is CASSRFSSSNQPQHF.

The genes are TRBV7-8 and TRBJ2-7, with 11 bases identical to TRBD2. The V gene end was trimmed by 5 bases and the J gene end by 7 bases; junction bases not matched to a gene: 13. Looked up from germline, CDR1 is SGHVS and CDR2 is FQNEAQ. The CDR3 covers 16 residues. This CDR3 reads CASSPTLLAGDREQYF. CDR3 coding DNA: TGTGCCAGCAGCCCCACCCTACTAGCGGGAGATCGAGAGCAGTACTTC.

The chain has TRBV19 and TRBJ2-1; D call uncertain. The V gene's germline CDR1 is LNHDA and CDR2 SQIVND (reference sequence). The ends were cut back, 5 bases at V and 2 bases at J, with 16 bases in the middle. The CDR3 is 16 amino acids. CDR3 region: CASSPPDPGTYNEQFF. The CDR3 nucleotides are TGTGCCAGTAGTCCTCCTGACCCAGGAACCTACAATGAGCAGTTCTTC.

This clone was observed a single time. This chain joins TRBV27 and TRBJ2-1, with a possible D match to TRBD1 (6 bases). Germline CDR1 is MNHEY and CDR2 is SMNVEV (reference sequence). The V end lost 8 bases, the J end lost 13 bases, and 24 bases lay between the germline ends. CDR3 size: 14 residues. CDR3 bases: TGTGCCAGCGGATCCTTTGAGGGACATAATAAACAGTTCTTC. Residues: CASGSFEGHNKQFF.

The CDR3 DNA sequence: TGTGCCAGTAGTATGAGGGGTCTCTCTGGAAACACCATATATTTT. Translation gives CASSMRGLSGNTIYF. The J gene is TRBJ1-3, the V gene TRBV19, with D perhaps TRBD1 (5 bases). Germline assignment: CDR1 LNHDA and CDR2 SQIVND (reference sequence). The V end lost 3 bases, the J end lost 0 bases, and 9 bases lay between the germline ends. The CDR3 length is 15 residues.

The chain links TRBV24-1 to TRBJ2-5, with a tentative D call TRBD1 (5 bases). Trimming removed 3 bases at V and 0 bases at J, with 10 bases between. The germline V gene has CDR1 KGHDR and CDR2 SFDVKD. This CDR3 has 15 amino acids. CDR3 coding DNA: TGTGCCACCAGTGATCCGACAGAGTACCAAGAGACCCAGTACTTC. As protein: CATSDPTEYQETQYF.

In this sample, this clone turned up once. Other DNA sequences within the sample encode an identical CDR3. The chain's CDR3 is CATSYQGNYGYTF. The DNA for the CDR3 is TGTGCCACCAGCTATCAGGGGAACTATGGCTACACCTTC. The chain recombines TRBV15 with TRBJ1-2; the D gene is possibly TRBD1 (6 bases). CDR1 is LNHNV and CDR2 is YYDKDF in the germline V gene (reference sequence). This CDR3 has 13 residues. V lost 5 bases to trimming and J lost 2 bases, with 9 bases between them.

The rearrangement uses TRBV2 and TRBJ2-2; 7 bases map to TRBD1. CDR3 length: 16 residues. V shed 3 bases, J shed 2 bases, and the junction held 6 bases outside the gene matches. Germline values: CDR1 SNHLY, CDR2 FYNNEI. The CDR3 nucleotides are TGTGCCAGCAGTGAGCAGGGGGTTCTCAACACCGGGGAGCTGTTTTTT. Translation gives CASSEQGVLNTGELFF. Full variable domain (rest looked up from reference TRBV2 and TRBJ2-2): EPEVTQTPSHQVTQMGQEVILRCVPISNHLYFYWYRQILGQKVEFLVSFYNNEISEKSEIFDDQFSVERPDGSNFTLKIRSTKLEDSAMYFCASSEQGVLNTGELFFGEGSRLTVL.

The V and J genes are TRBV7-9 and TRBJ2-7; tentatively, D is TRBD1 or TRBD2 (6 bases each). The germline gives CDR1 SEHNR, CDR2 FQNEAQ (reference sequence). The CDR3 length is 15 residues. The ends were cut back, 4 bases at V and 4 bases at J, with 17 bases in the middle. CDR3 bases: TGTGCCAGCAGCTATATTGGGGGGCTCGTTTACGAGCAGTACTTC. This codes for CASSYIGGLVYEQYF.

The chain has TRBV7-2 and TRBJ2-2; maybe TRBD2 (5 bases). Germline V gene data show CDR1 as SGHTA and CDR2 as FQGNSA. Between the trimmed V and J ends, which lost 5 bases and 5 bases, there was a span of 18 bases. The CDR3 consists of 16 residues. The CDR3: CASSGIIAGITGELFF. The CDR3 coding sequence is TGTGCCAGCAGCGGTATAATTGCGGGCATTACCGGGGAGCTGTTTTTT. Based on the CDR3 plus reference TRBV7-2 and TRBJ2-2, the full variable domain is GAGVSQSPSNKVTEKGKDVELRCDPISGHTALYWYRQSLGQGLEFLIYFQGNSAPDKSGLPSDRFSAERTGGSVSTLTIQRTQQEDSAVYLCASSGIIAGITGELFFGEGSRLTVL.